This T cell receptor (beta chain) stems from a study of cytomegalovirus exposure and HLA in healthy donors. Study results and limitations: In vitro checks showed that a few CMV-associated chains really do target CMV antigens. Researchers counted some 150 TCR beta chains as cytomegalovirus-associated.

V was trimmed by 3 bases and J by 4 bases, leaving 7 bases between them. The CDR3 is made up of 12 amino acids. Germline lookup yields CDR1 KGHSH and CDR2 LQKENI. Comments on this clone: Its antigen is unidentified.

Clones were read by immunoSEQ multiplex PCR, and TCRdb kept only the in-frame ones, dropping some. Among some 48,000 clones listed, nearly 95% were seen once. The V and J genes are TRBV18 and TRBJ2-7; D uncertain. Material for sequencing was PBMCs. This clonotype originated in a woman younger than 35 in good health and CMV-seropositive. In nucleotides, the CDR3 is TGTGCCAGCTCACCTAGTGAATACGAGCAGTACTTC. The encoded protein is CASSPSEYEQYF. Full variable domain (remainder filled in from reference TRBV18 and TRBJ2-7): NAGVMQNPRHLVRRRGQEARLRCSPMKGHSHVYWYRQLPEEGLKFMVYLQKENIIDESGMPKERFSAEFPKEGPSILRIQQVVRGDSAAYFCASSPSEYEQYFGPGTRLTVT.